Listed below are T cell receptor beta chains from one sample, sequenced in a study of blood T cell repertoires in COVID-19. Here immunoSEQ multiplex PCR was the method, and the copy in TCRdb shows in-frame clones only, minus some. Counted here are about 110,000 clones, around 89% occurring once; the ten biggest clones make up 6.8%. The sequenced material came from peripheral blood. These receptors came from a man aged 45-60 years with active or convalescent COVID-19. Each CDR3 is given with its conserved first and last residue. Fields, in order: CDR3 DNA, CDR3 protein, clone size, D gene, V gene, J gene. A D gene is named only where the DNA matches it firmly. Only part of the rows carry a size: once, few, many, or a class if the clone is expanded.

CDR3 DNA: TGTGCCACCAGCAGAGATCCCTTAACAGGGCAAGAGACCCAGTACTTC; CDR3 protein: CATSRDPLTGQETQYF; clone size: .; D gene: .; V gene: TRBV15; J gene: TRBJ2-5
CDR3 DNA: TGTGCCTGGAGGAAACGACAGGGCGGGTACCGGGGCGAGCAGTATTTT; CDR3 protein: CAWRKRQGGYRGEQYF; clone size: .; D gene: TRBD1; V gene: TRBV30; J gene: TRBJ2-3
CDR3 DNA: TGTGCCAGTAGTCTTTCTACTAGCTCCTACAATGAGCAGTTCTTC; CDR3 protein: CASSLSTSSYNEQFF; clone size: once; D gene: .; V gene: TRBV19; J gene: TRBJ2-1
CDR3 DNA: TGCGCCAGCAGCCAGTCTAGGGGGCCGAACTATGGCTACACCTTC; CDR3 protein: CASSQSRGPNYGYTF; clone size: once; D gene: TRBD1; V gene: TRBV4-3; J gene: TRBJ1-2
CDR3 DNA: TGTGCCACCAGCAGAGATGAGGGACAACACCGCTTCTCCTACAATGAGCAGTTCTTC; CDR3 protein: CATSRDEGQHRFSYNEQFF; clone size: medium-sized; D gene: .; V gene: TRBV15; J gene: TRBJ2-1
CDR3 DNA: TGTGCCAGCCGTAACCCCCTCAGGGGATTAGAAGCTTTCTTT; CDR3 protein: CASRNPLRGLEAFF; clone size: .; D gene: .; V gene: TRBV2; J gene: TRBJ1-1
CDR3 DNA: TGTGCCTGGAGGATAGGGGTAGCTAACTATGGCTACACCTTC; CDR3 protein: CAWRIGVANYGYTF; clone size: .; D gene: .; V gene: TRBV30; J gene: TRBJ1-2
CDR3 DNA: TGTGCCAGCAGTCCCTCCCCGGGACTTGGCAGCAATGAGCAGTTCTTC; CDR3 protein: CASSPSPGLGSNEQFF; clone size: .; D gene: .; V gene: TRBV6-4; J gene: TRBJ2-1
CDR3 DNA: TGTGCCAGCAGTTTTACTGGGGCCAACGTCCTGACTTTC; CDR3 protein: CASSFTGANVLTF; clone size: .; D gene: .; V gene: TRBV27; J gene: TRBJ2-6
CDR3 DNA: TGTGCCAGCAGTCCTCGCCCGGGACAGCCGAACACTGAAGCTTTCTTT; CDR3 protein: CASSPRPGQPNTEAFF; clone size: .; D gene: TRBD1; V gene: TRBV7-9; J gene: TRBJ1-1
CDR3 DNA: TGTGCCAGTAGTATAATGCAGGGCAATCAGCCCCAGCATTTT; CDR3 protein: CASSIMQGNQPQHF; clone size: once; D gene: .; V gene: TRBV19; J gene: TRBJ1-5
CDR3 DNA: TGTGCCAGCAGCTTGATTTGGGACAGGGGCTACGAGCAGTACTTC; CDR3 protein: CASSLIWDRGYEQYF; clone size: .; D gene: TRBD1; V gene: TRBV5-6; J gene: TRBJ2-7
CDR3 DNA: TGTGCTAGCAGCTCCAGGGTGTCTGAGACCCAGTACTTC; CDR3 protein: CASSSRVSETQYF; clone size: .; D gene: .; V gene: TRBV7-7; J gene: TRBJ2-5
CDR3 DNA: TGTGCCAGCAGTGACCCGGGACAGGGGAACACTGAAGCTTTCTTT; CDR3 protein: CASSDPGQGNTEAFF; clone size: .; D gene: TRBD1; V gene: TRBV6-1; J gene: TRBJ1-1
CDR3 DNA: TGCGCCAGCAGCTTGGATAGTTACAATGAGCAGTTCTTC; CDR3 protein: CASSLDSYNEQFF; clone size: .; D gene: .; V gene: TRBV5-1; J gene: TRBJ2-1
CDR3 DNA: TGTGCCAGCAGTCCATGGCAGGGCAGAGATAGCAATCAGCCCCAGCATTTT; CDR3 protein: CASSPWQGRDSNQPQHF; clone size: .; D gene: .; V gene: TRBV6-2/TRBV6-3; J gene: TRBJ1-5
CDR3 DNA: TGTGCCAGCAGGATGGGACTAGACTACGAGCAGTACTTC; CDR3 protein: CASRMGLDYEQYF; clone size: few; D gene: TRBD2; V gene: TRBV2; J gene: TRBJ2-7
CDR3 DNA: TGTGCCTGGACCGGGACAACTGGAAACACCATATATTTT; CDR3 protein: CAWTGTTGNTIYF; clone size: once; D gene: .; V gene: TRBV30; J gene: TRBJ1-3
CDR3 DNA: TGTGCCTGCCAGTTGGCCTACGAGCAGTACTTC; CDR3 protein: CACQLAYEQYF; clone size: once; D gene: .; V gene: TRBV30; J gene: TRBJ2-7
CDR3 DNA: TGTGCCAGCAGATGGACAGGGGCTTCCAGGGATGGCTACACCTTC; CDR3 protein: CASRWTGASRDGYTF; clone size: .; D gene: TRBD1; V gene: TRBV6-5; J gene: TRBJ1-2
CDR3 DNA: TGTGCCAGCTCCGACGGGGGGGGAACCGGGGAGCTGTTTTTT; CDR3 protein: CASSDGGGTGELFF; clone size: .; D gene: TRBD2; V gene: TRBV27; J gene: TRBJ2-2
CDR3 DNA: TGTGCCAGCAGCCGCGGTTTTCCAGATACGCAGTATTTT; CDR3 protein: CASSRGFPDTQYF; clone size: once; D gene: .; V gene: TRBV12-3/TRBV12-4; J gene: TRBJ2-3
CDR3 DNA: TGCGCCAGCAGCTTGACTAGCGGGAGCTACGAGCAGTACTTC; CDR3 protein: CASSLTSGSYEQYF; clone size: once; D gene: TRBD2; V gene: TRBV5-1; J gene: TRBJ2-7
CDR3 DNA: TGTGCCAGCAGAGAGCTTGGCGGGAGGGCCGGGACAGATACGCAGTATTTT; CDR3 protein: CASRELGGRAGTDTQYF; clone size: .; D gene: TRBD2; V gene: TRBV2; J gene: TRBJ2-3